These 27 T cell receptor beta chains were all obtained from the same sample, sequenced in a study of cytomegalovirus exposure and HLA in healthy donors. The PCR made use of 60 Vbeta and 13 Jbeta primers. Profiling relied on immunoSEQ multiplex PCR, and the TCRdb table lists in-frame clones only, not all of them. The sample records roughly 100,000 clones, over 80% being singletons. The sample was PBMCs. These receptors all come from a man between 18 and 29 years old in good health and CMV-seronegative.

V gene TRBV7-9 combines with J gene TRBJ1-4; 7 nucleotides align to TRBD1. V trimming: 0 bases; J trimming: 7 bases; junction bases outside the gene matches: 2. Germline CDR1 reads SEHNR; CDR2 reads FQNEAQ (reference sequence). This CDR3 contains 14 residues. The CDR3 here is CASSLAGDSEKLFF. In nucleotides, the CDR3 is TGTGCCAGCAGCTTAGCAGGGGACAGTGAAAAACTGTTTTTT.

The CDR3 coding sequence is TGTGCCAGCAGCTGGATGGGACTAGCGGACTACAATGAGCAGTTCTTC. Translated: CASSWMGLADYNEQFF. The chain links TRBV5-4 to TRBJ2-1, with 11 bases that match TRBD2. The CDR3 has 16 amino acids. The V and J ends lost 3 bases and 3 bases, in that order; junction bases with no gene match: 5. Germline V gives CDR1 SGHNT, CDR2 YYREEE (reference sequence).

The rearrangement uses TRBV5-8 and TRBJ2-1; TRBD2 aligns across 9 bases. The CDR3 sequence is 15 residues long. V lost 6 bases, J lost 2 bases, and 6 bases stayed unmatched. Germline V CDR1 and CDR2: SGHTS, YDEGEE. The CDR3 protein is CASTRLAGTYNEQFF. The CDR3 nucleotides are TGTGCCAGCACTCGCCTAGCGGGAACCTACAATGAGCAGTTCTTC.

This clone has more than one count but fewer than ten. J is TRBJ1-1 and V is TRBV4-3; D is ambiguous. Germline V gene sequence: CDR1 LGHNA, CDR2 YSLEER. With 4 bases removed from V and 3 bases from J, the gap between germline ends came to 12 bases. The CDR3 covers 14 residues. CDR3 coding DNA: TGCGCCAGCAGCCGGTTTCTTTACTACACTGAAGCTTTCTTT. This encodes CASSRFLYYTEAFF.

The J gene is TRBJ2-1, the V gene TRBV7-9, with 8 bases identical to TRBD2. The CDR3 contains 16 residues. The germline CDR1 and CDR2 sequences are SEHNR and FQNEAQ (reference sequence). V shed 4 bases, J shed 4 bases, and the junction held 9 bases outside the gene matches. The CDR3 region is CASSSRTSSIYNEQFF. The CDR3 DNA reads TGTGCCAGCAGCTCTCGGACTAGCTCAATTTACAATGAGCAGTTCTTC.

The chain couples TRBV4-1 to TRBJ2-1; TRBD1 agrees at 8 bases. The V segment lost 5 bases and the J segment 0 bases; nucleotides outside the gene matches: 3. There are 15 residues in the CDR3. CDR1 MGHRA and CDR2 YSYEKL come from the germline V gene. The CDR3 DNA sequence: TGCGCCAGCAGCTCAGGGGGCATCTCCTACAATGAGCAGTTCTTC. Translating it yields CASSSGGISYNEQFF.

The table lists this clone with a few counts. The chain is built from TRBV27 and TRBJ2-7; TRBD1 aligns across 10 bases. The germline CDR1 and CDR2 sequences are MNHEY and SMNVEV (reference sequence). CDR3 length: 15 amino acids. Losses at the gene ends were 3 bases for V and 2 bases for J; bases not matched to a gene: 4. The CDR3 loop is CASSFTGTGAYEQYF. As DNA, the CDR3 is TGTGCCAGCAGTTTCACCGGGACAGGGGCCTACGAGCAGTACTTC.

The chain employs TRBV19 and TRBJ2-2; TRBD2 matches 10 bases. This CDR3 spans 16 amino acids. Unmatched junction bases numbered 14, after V lost 11 bases and J lost 5 bases. The V gene's germline CDR1 is LNHDA and CDR2 SQIVND (reference sequence). CDR3 sequence reads: CASRALAGVETGELFF. The CDR3 region has the DNA TGTGCCTCTAGGGCGCTAGCGGGAGTTGAAACCGGGGAGCTGTTTTTT.

This chain links TRBV18 with TRBJ1-5, with 8 positions matching TRBD1. Germline CDR1 reads KGHSH; CDR2 reads LQKENI. With 3 bases clipped from V and 4 bases from J, the junction kept 5 bases outside the gene matches. This CDR3 has 15 residues. CDR3 sequence (DNA): TGTGCCAGCTCACCGTCCCGGGACAGGAATCAGCCCCAGCATTTT. Amino acid sequence: CASSPSRDRNQPQHF.

The CDR3 bases are TGTGCCAGCAGATCAGGACAGACCTATGGCTACACCTTC. Encoded protein: CASRSGQTYGYTF. The chain employs TRBV5-4 and TRBJ1-2; D perhaps matches TRBD1 (6 bases). CDR3 size: 13 residues. CDR1 SGHNT and CDR2 YYREEE come from the germline V gene (reference sequence). V lost 5 bases and J 4 bases, leaving 12 bases between the germline ends.

This sequence joins TRBV5-6 and TRBJ1-2; D is undetermined. Trimming stripped 0 bases from V and 1 base from J, with 10 bases between. The CDR3 sequence is 15 residues long. The germline V gene has CDR1 SGHDT and CDR2 YYEEEE. The CDR3 region has the DNA TGTGCCAGCAGCTTGGAGGGAGGGTATAACTATGGCTACACCTTC. Translated, it gives CASSLEGGYNYGYTF.

The gene calls are TRBV20-1 and TRBJ1-1, with D hard to call. Looked up from germline, CDR1 is DFQATT and CDR2 is SNEGSKA (reference sequence). V was cut by 1 base and J by 6 bases, with 6 bases left in between. The CDR3 is 11 residues long. CDR3 sequence reads: CSARVAAEAFF. CDR3 coding DNA: TGCAGTGCTAGAGTGGCGGCTGAAGCTTTCTTT.

The V call is TRBV30, the J call TRBJ1-6; 7 bases map to TRBD1. Germline trimming cut 1 base from V and 0 bases from J; bases unmatched to any gene: 9. The CDR3 length is 18 residues. Germline CDR1 is GTSNPN and CDR2 is SVGIG (reference sequence). The CDR3 nucleotides read TGTGCCTGGAGTGGGGGGCAGGGGGTTAGCTCCTATAATTCACCCCTCCACTTT. Amino acids: CAWSGGQGVSSYNSPLHF.

This rearrangement joins TRBV11-2 to TRBJ2-3; D is possibly TRBD1 (6 bases). Germline CDR1 reads SGHAT; CDR2 reads FQNNGV. V shed 5 bases and J shed 4 bases, with 10 bases lying between them. This CDR3 is built from 13 residues. The CDR3 DNA follows: TGTGCCAGCAGCCCAGGGGTCCCAGATACGCAGTATTTT. Encoded protein: CASSPGVPDTQYF.

This chain links TRBV27 with TRBJ2-2; possible D gene TRBD2, 5 bases. The CDR3 is 15 amino acids. Germline V lookup: CDR1 MNHEY, CDR2 SMNVEV (reference sequence). Trimming left V 5 bases short and J 6 bases short, with 16 bases between. CDR3 loop: CASSPLDGSAGELFF. In DNA, the CDR3 is TGTGCCAGCAGTCCACTAGATGGGTCCGCCGGGGAGCTGTTTTTT.

The V gene is TRBV30, the J gene TRBJ1-1; TRBD1 might be the D (5 bases). This CDR3 is 16 amino acids long. The V and J ends lost 3 bases and 4 bases respectively, with 21 bases between them. Germline V lookup: CDR1 GTSNPN, CDR2 SVGIG (reference sequence). CDR3 amino acids: CAWRDEGWVGGTEAFF. The CDR3 nucleotides are TGTGCCTGGAGGGATGAAGGTTGGGTGGGGGGCACTGAAGCTTTCTTT.

V and J are TRBV12-2 and TRBJ2-1; the table's TRBD2 call for D was not verified on the DNA. TRBV12-2 counts as a pseudogene. CDR3 length: 14 amino acids. The CDR3 spells CATRTSGRVNEQFF. In DNA, the CDR3 is TGTGCAACACGTACTAGCGGGAGAGTCAATGAGCAGTTCTTC.

V and J are TRBV7-2 and TRBJ2-5; TRBD2 agrees at 7 bases. The CDR3 spans 13 residues. V was pared by 3 bases and J by 2 bases, with 0 bases of the junction left unmatched. CDR1 and CDR2 (germline): SGHTA, FQGNSA. The CDR3 region is CASSFSGQETQYF. In DNA, the CDR3 is TGTGCCAGCAGCTTTAGCGGGCAAGAGACCCAGTACTTC. The whole variable domain, filled in from reference TRBV7-2 and TRBJ2-5, reads GAGVSQSPSNKVTEKGKDVELRCDPISGHTALYWYRQSLGQGLEFLIYFQGNSAPDKSGLPSDRFSAERTGGSVSTLTIQRTQQEDSAVYLCASSFSGQETQYFGPGTRLLVL.

The chain employs TRBV28 and TRBJ2-2, with 8 nucleotides matching TRBD2. CDR3 length: 15 residues. Germline-derived CDR1 and CDR2 are MDHEN and SYDVKM. Trimming took 3 bases from V and 4 from J; bases not matched to a gene: 4. This CDR3 reads CASSLGTRGTGELFF. The CDR3 DNA reads as TGTGCCAGCAGTTTGGGGACTAGAGGCACCGGGGAGCTGTTTTTT.

This rearrangement joins TRBV9 to TRBJ1-2; the D gene is possibly TRBD1 (5 bases). The germline V and J ends were trimmed by 3 bases and 4 bases, with 22 bases remaining between them. CDR3 size: 17 residues. Germline loops: CDR1 SGDLS, CDR2 YYNGEE. The CDR3 region is CASSAGEKLGWGYGYTF. CDR3 DNA sequence: TGTGCCAGCAGCGCGGGGGAAAAGCTGGGTTGGGGCTATGGCTACACCTTC.

This sequence joins TRBV5-1 and TRBJ2-2; D may be TRBD2 (5 bases). The CDR3 has 12 amino acids. The V gene's germline CDR1 is SGHRS and CDR2 YFSETQ. The ends were cut back, 6 bases at V and 6 bases at J, with 9 bases in the middle. CDR3 sequence reads: CASTRGAGELFF. CDR3 in DNA: TGCGCCAGCACCCGGGGTGCCGGGGAGCTGTTTTTT. The complete variable domain, with remaining parts taken from reference TRBV5-1 and TRBJ2-2, reads KAGVTQTPRYLIKTRGQQVTLSCSPISGHRSVSWYQQTPGQGLQFLFEYFSETQRNKGNFPGRFSGRQFSNSRSEMNVSTLELGDSALYLCASTRGAGELFFGEGSRLTVL.

The rearrangement joins TRBV5-6 to TRBJ2-5, with D possibly being TRBD2 (6 bases). The germline CDR1 and CDR2 sequences are SGHDT and YYEEEE. This CDR3 is built from 13 residues. V lost 4 bases and J lost 4, with 11 bases in between. CDR3 residues: CASSVRERETQYF. The CDR3 nucleotides read TGTGCCAGCAGCGTACGGGAGAGAGAGACCCAGTACTTC.

The genes are TRBV4-3 and TRBJ1-5, with 9 positions matching TRBD1. The V gene end was trimmed by 1 base and the J gene end by 7 bases; junction bases not matched to a gene: 11. CDR3 length equals 17 residues. Germline assignment: CDR1 LGHNA and CDR2 YSLEER. In DNA form, the CDR3 reads TGCGCCAGCAGCCAAGTAAGATACGACAGGGGGAACCAGCCCCAGCATTTT. It codes for CASSQVRYDRGNQPQHF.

The chain couples TRBV29-1 to TRBJ2-1; 10 nucleotides align to TRBD2. The CDR3 covers 16 residues. The V and J ends lost 7 bases and 4 bases, in that order; junction bases with no gene match: 13. The germline V gene encodes CDR1 SQVTM and CDR2 ANQGSEA. This chain's CDR3 is CSAPGWPAGGYNEQFF. CDR3 nucleotide sequence: TGCAGCGCCCCCGGGTGGCCAGCGGGAGGGTACAATGAGCAGTTCTTC.

The rearrangement joins TRBV27 to TRBJ2-7; 10 nucleotides agree with TRBD1. This CDR3 contains 17 residues. The V segment lost 5 bases and the J segment 2 bases; nucleotides outside the gene matches: 12. Per germline, CDR1 MNHEY and CDR2 SMNVEV (reference sequence). The CDR3 region has the DNA TGTGCCAGCAGTCCGACCGACAGGGGGCTGTTCGCCTACGAGCAGTACTTC. The encoded protein is CASSPTDRGLFAYEQYF.

The chain is built from TRBV7-2 and TRBJ2-7; D remains ambiguous. Trimming left V 8 bases short and J 4 bases short, with 9 bases between. The CDR3 length is 11 residues. CDR1 SGHTA and CDR2 FQGNSA come from the germline V gene. The CDR3 sequence is CASGSGYEQYF. The CDR3 DNA follows: TGTGCCAGCGGCTCGGGTTACGAGCAGTACTTC.

The chain couples TRBV2 to TRBJ1-5; D not resolved. Trimming pared 6 bases from V and 5 bases from J, leaving 11 bases between. Per germline, CDR1 SNHLY and CDR2 FYNNEI. The CDR3 loop spans 13 amino acids. CDR3 loop: CASRFGLYQPQHF. The CDR3 DNA reads as TGTGCCAGCAGGTTTGGACTGTATCAGCCCCAGCATTTT.